The clone carrying this T cell receptor (beta chain) was counted at least ten times. Antigen: not known. The V end lost 5 bases, the J end lost 4 bases, and 19 bases lay between the germline ends. Looked up from germline, CDR1 is SGHTA and CDR2 is FQGNSA. The CDR3 length is 16 residues. TCRdb used MiXCR to reprocess the reads, holding one entry per CDR3 protein. This sample has around 800,000 distinct CDR3 sequences, with about 31% found just once. This record comes from a study of T cell repertoires in cytomegalovirus infection. Study-wide context: Matching HLA type and CMV infection were both indicated by public TCR beta signatures.

Study conclusions and caveats: CMV carriers having the relevant HLA were flagged by cumulative public TCR beta family frequency. The ex vivo response was dominated by HLA-C-restricted CMV-specific TCR beta clonotypes.

The sequence derives from a human donor in good health (CMV status not recorded). Some clones in this sample may be carry-over from other donors' samples. The rearrangement uses TRBV7-2 and TRBJ2-3, with D perhaps TRBD1 (6 bases). Here the sequenced sample was cultured CD8+ T cells from PBMCs, taken from culture after CMV antigen stimulation. The CDR3 protein is CASSPVRADRSDTQYF. The CDR3 coding sequence is TGTGCCAGCAGCCCAGTCCGCGCAGACAGGTCAGATACGCAGTATTTT.